This T cell receptor beta chain was recorded in a study of cytomegalovirus exposure and HLA in healthy donors. The V gene lost 4 bases and the J gene lost 9 bases, with 13 bases spanning the gap. The CDR3 is made up of 13 amino acids. Germline V gene lookup returns CDR1 WNHNN and CDR2 SYGVQD (reference sequence). Amplification used 60 Vbeta primers and 13 Jbeta primers. The repertoire was sequenced with immunoSEQ multiplex PCR; TCRdb's copy has only in-frame clones and lacks some. The sample has some 130,000 clones; over 60% are singletons. This TCR was recovered from a human donor in good health. What was sequenced was PBMCs. The rearrangement links TRBV10-1 to TRBJ2-4; D is perhaps TRBD1 (6 bases). The CDR3 loop reads CASSARGSGIQYF. The CDR3 region has the DNA TGCGCCAGCAGTGCCAGGGGCAGCGGCATTCAGTACTTC.